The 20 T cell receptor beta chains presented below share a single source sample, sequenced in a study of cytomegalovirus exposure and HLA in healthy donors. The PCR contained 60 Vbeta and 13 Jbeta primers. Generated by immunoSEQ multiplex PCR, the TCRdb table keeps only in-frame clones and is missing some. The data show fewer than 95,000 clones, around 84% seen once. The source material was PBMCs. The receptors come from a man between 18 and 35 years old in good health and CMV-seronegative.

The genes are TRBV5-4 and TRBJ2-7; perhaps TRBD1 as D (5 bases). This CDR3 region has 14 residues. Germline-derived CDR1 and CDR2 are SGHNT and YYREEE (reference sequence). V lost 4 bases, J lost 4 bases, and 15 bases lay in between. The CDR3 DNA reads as TGTGCCAGCAGCCGACAGTCCCTGGGATACGAGCAGTACTTC. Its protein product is CASSRQSLGYEQYF.

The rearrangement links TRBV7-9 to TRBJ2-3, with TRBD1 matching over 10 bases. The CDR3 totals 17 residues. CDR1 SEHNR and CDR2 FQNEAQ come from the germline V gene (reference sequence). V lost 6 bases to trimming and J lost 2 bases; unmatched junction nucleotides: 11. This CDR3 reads CASSSSQGQGFTDTQYF. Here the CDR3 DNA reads TGTGCCAGCAGTTCAAGCCAGGGACAGGGGTTCACAGATACGCAGTATTTT.

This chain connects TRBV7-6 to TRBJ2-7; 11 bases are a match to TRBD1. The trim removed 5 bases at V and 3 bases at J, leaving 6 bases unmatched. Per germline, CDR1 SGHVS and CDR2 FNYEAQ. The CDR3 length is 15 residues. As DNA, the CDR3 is TGTGCCAGCAGCGAAGGACAGGGGGCCAACTACGAGCAGTACTTC. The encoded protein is CASSEGQGANYEQYF.

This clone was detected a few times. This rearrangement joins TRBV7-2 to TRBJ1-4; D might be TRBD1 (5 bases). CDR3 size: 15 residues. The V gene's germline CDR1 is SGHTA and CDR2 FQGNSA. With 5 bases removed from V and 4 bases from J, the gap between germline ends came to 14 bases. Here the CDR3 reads CASSAQGLGNEKLFF. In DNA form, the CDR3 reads TGTGCCAGCAGCGCCCAGGGTTTGGGTAATGAAAAACTGTTTTTT. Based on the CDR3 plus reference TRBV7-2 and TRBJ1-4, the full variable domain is GAGVSQSPSNKVTEKGKDVELRCDPISGHTALYWYRQSLGQGLEFLIYFQGNSAPDKSGLPSDRFSAERTGGSVSTLTIQRTQQEDSAVYLCASSAQGLGNEKLFFGSGTQLSVL.

In nucleotides, the CDR3 is TGTGCCAGCAGGGTACAGGGGGGAACTGAAGCTTTCTTT. Amino acids: CASRVQGGTEAFF. This chain joins TRBV2 and TRBJ1-1, with 8 positions matching TRBD1. The CDR3 has 13 amino acids. V shed 6 bases and J 5 bases; nucleotides not matched to a gene: 5. From germline, CDR1 is SNHLY and CDR2 FYNNEI.

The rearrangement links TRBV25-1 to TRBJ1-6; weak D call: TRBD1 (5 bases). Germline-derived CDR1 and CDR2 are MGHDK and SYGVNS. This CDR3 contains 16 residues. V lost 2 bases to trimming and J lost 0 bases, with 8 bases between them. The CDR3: CASSEQGYSYNSPLHF. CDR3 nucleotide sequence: TGTGCCAGCAGTGAACAGGGTTACTCCTATAATTCACCCCTCCACTTT.

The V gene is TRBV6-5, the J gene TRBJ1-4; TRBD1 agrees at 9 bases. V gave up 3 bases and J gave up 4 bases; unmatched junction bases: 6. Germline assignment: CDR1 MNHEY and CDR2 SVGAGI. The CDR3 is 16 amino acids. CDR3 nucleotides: TGTGCCAGCAGTTATGTGCGGACAGGGGTTAATGAAAAACTGTTTTTT. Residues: CASSYVRTGVNEKLFF.

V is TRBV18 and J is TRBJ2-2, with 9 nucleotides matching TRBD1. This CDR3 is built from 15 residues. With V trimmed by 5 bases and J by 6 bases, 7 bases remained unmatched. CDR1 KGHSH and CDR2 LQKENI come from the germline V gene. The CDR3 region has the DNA TGTGCCAGCTCATACACAGGGGGCATCGCCGGGGAGCTGTTTTTT. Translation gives CASSYTGGIAGELFF. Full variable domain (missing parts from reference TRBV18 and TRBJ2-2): NAGVMQNPRHLVRRRGQEARLRCSPMKGHSHVYWYRQLPEEGLKFMVYLQKENIIDESGMPKERFSAEFPKEGPSILRIQQVVRGDSAAYFCASSYTGGIAGELFFGEGSRLTVL.

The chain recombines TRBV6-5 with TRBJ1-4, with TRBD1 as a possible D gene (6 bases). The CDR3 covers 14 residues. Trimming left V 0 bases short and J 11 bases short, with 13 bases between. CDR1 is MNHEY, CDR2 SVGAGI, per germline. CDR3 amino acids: CASSYSKDRIKLFF. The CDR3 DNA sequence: TGTGCCAGCAGTTACTCGAAAGACAGGATCAAACTGTTTTTT.

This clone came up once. The CDR3 spells CASSISVSQGLLQDNEQFF. The CDR3 DNA reads as TGTGCCAGTAGTATCTCTGTCTCCCAGGGACTCCTACAGGACAATGAGCAGTTCTTC. V is TRBV19 and J is TRBJ2-1, with a possible D match to TRBD2 (6 bases). CDR3 length: 19 residues. V lost 3 bases to trimming and J lost 5 bases, with 26 bases between them. Germline CDR1 LNHDA, CDR2 SQIVND (reference sequence).

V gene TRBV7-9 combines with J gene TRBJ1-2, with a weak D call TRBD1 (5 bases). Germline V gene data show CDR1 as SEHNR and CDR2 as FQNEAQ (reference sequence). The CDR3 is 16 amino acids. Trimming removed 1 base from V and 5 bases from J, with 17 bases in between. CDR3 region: CASSLGGTRRAYGYTF. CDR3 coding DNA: TGTGCCAGCAGCTTAGGGGGGACCCGGAGGGCATATGGCTACACCTTC. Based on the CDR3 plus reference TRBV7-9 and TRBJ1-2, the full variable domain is DTGVSQNPRHKITKRGQNVTFRCDPISEHNRLYWYRQTLGQGPEFLTYFQNEAQLEKSRLLSDRFSAERPKGSFSTLEIQRTEQGDSAMYLCASSLGGTRRAYGYTFGSGTRLTVV.

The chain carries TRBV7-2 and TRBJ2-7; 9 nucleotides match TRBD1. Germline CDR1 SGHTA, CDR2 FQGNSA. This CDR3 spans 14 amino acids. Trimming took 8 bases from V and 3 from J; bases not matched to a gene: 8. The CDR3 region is CASGSQGAFYEQYF. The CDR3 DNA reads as TGTGCCAGCGGATCACAGGGGGCCTTCTACGAGCAGTACTTC.

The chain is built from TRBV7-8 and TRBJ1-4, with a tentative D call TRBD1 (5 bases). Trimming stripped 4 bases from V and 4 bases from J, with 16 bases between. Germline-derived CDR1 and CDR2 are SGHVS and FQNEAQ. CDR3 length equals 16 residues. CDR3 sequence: CASSSPTGFRNEKLFF. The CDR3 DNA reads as TGTGCCAGCAGCTCCCCTACAGGCTTCCGTAATGAAAAACTGTTTTTT.

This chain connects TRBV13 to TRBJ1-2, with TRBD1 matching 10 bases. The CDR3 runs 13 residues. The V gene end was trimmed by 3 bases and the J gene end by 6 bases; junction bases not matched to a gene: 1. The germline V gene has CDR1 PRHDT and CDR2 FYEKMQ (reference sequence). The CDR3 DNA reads TGTGCCAGCAGCTTCGGACAGGGGGATGGCTACACCTTC. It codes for CASSFGQGDGYTF.

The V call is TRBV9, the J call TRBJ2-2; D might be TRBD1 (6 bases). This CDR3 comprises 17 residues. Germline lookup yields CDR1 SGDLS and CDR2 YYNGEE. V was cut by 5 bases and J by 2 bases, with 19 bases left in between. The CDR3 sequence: CASSSAPGTHNTGELFF. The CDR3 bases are TGTGCCAGCAGTTCTGCCCCCGGGACACACAACACCGGGGAGCTGTTTTTT. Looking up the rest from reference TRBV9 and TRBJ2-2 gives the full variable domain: DSGVTQTPKHLITATGQRVTLRCSPRSGDLSVYWYQQSLDQGLQFLIQYYNGEERAKGNILERFSAQQFPDLHSELNLSSLELGDSALYFCASSSAPGTHNTGELFFGEGSRLTVL.

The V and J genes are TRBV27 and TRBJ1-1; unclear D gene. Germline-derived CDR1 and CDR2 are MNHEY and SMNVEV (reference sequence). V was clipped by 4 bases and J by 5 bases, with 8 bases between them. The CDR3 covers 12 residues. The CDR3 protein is CASSSGGTEAFF. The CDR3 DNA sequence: TGTGCCAGCAGTTCGGGTGGAACTGAAGCTTTCTTT.

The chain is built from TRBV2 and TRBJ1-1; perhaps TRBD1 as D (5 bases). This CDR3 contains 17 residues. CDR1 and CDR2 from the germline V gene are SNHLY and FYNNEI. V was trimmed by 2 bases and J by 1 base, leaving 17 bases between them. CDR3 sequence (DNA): TGTGCCAGCAGTGAATCGGCAGGCAGGGCTGCGAACACTGAAGCTTTCTTT. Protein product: CASSESAGRAANTEAFF.

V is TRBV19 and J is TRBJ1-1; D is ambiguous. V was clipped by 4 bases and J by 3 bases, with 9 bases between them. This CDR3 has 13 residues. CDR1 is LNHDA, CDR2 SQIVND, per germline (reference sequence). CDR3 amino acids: CASSKDLDTEAFF. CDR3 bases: TGTGCCAGTAGTAAAGATCTCGACACTGAAGCTTTCTTT.

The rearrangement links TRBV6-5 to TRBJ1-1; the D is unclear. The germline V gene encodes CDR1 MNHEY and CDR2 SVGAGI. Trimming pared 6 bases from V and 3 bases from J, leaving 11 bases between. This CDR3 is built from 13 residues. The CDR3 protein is CASRTTRDTEAFF. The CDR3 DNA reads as TGTGCCAGCAGGACCACTAGGGACACTGAAGCTTTCTTT.

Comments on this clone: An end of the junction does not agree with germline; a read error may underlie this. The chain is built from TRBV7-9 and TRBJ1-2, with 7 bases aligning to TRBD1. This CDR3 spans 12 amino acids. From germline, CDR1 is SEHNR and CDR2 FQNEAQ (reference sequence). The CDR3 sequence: CSSSLTGWGYTF. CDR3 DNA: TGTTCCAGCAGCTTGACAGGGTGGGGCTACACCTTC.